The T cell receptor beta chain under discussion was sequenced for a study of shared clonotypes between healthy human individuals. Here immunoSEQ multiplex PCR was the method, and the copy in TCRdb shows in-frame clones only, minus some. This table holds about 2.3 million clones, approximately 95% found once. Germline V gives CDR1 MNHNS, CDR2 SASEGT. Trimming took 4 bases from V and 4 from J; bases not matched to a gene: 5. CDR3 size: 14 residues. This rearrangement joins TRBV6-1 to TRBJ1-1, with 8 bases matching TRBD1. The receptor's source is a young man in good health. Some clones in this sample may be carry-over from other donors' samples. Sequenced sample: naive CD4+ T cells from PBMCs. Regarding subset: CD45RA+ positively selected. The CDR3 sequence is CASSGITGGTEAFF. Written as DNA, the CDR3 is TGTGCCAGCAGTGGCATTACAGGGGGCACTGAAGCTTTCTTT.